Presented here are 21 T cell receptor delta chains from one specimen sequenced in a study of delta chain sequences of gamma delta T cells. TCRdb reprocessed the 5' RACE reads through CATT. The sample contains about a thousand delta-chain clones, about a sixth of which appear only once. Sequencing input: either unsorted cells or a sorted T cell fraction (not recorded which). The receptors here all came from a human donor in good health.

Here the CDR3 reads CACDGLGDTQDTDKLIF. The CDR3 region has the DNA TGTGCCTGTGACGGACTGGGGGATACGCAGGACACCGATAAACTCATCTTT. The chain is built from TRDV2 and TRDJ1; TRDD3 matches 13 bases. The CDR3 consists of 17 residues. The J segment lost 0 bases and the V segment lost 3 bases, leaving 6 bases of the junction unmatched. In germline, CDR1 is GEAIGNYY, CDR2 EKD.

This clone was seen a handful of times. The chain employs TRDV1 and TRDJ1, with TRDD2 as a possible D gene (7 bases). This CDR3 is 21 amino acids long. V was cut by 3 bases and J by 0 bases, with 29 bases left in between. The germline gives CDR1 TSWWSYY, CDR2 QGS. This CDR3 reads CALGDSYGGGTHSYYTDKLIF. The CDR3 DNA reads as TGTGCTCTTGGGGATTCCTACGGTGGGGGCACCCACTCGTATTACACCGATAAACTCATCTTT.

This clone counts as medium-sized. V usage is TRDV2 and J usage is TRDJ1, with a tentative D call TRDD3 (5 bases). The germline V gene has CDR1 GEAIGNYY and CDR2 EKD. The CDR3 covers 18 residues. Trimming removed 0 bases from V and 1 base from J, with 20 bases in between. CDR3 DNA: TGTGCCTGTGACACCGTATCTCGAGGGGAGGGAGGCACCGATAAACTCATCTTT. This gives the protein CACDTVSRGEGGTDKLIF.

By its share, this clone is medium-sized (0.01 to 0.1%). V usage is TRDV2 and J usage is TRDJ1, with 8 bases matching TRDD3. Trimming removed 0 bases from V and 0 bases from J; junction bases left unmatched: 11. CDR1 and CDR2 from the germline V gene are GEAIGNYY and EKD. CDR3 length equals 18 residues. This CDR3 is CACDTVSVGDPYTDKLIF. CDR3 bases: TGTGCCTGTGACACCGTTTCGGTGGGGGATCCGTACACCGATAAACTCATCTTT.

This clone was observed a handful of times. This DNA's translation differs at residue 10 from TCRdb's protein, which comes from a much larger clone; a read error is likely, and the protein shown is translated from the DNA. The rearrangement joins TRDV1 to TRDJ1; D perhaps matches TRDD3 (6 bases). Germline V gene lookup returns CDR1 TSWWSYY and CDR2 QGS. CDR3 length: 19 residues. The germline V and J ends were trimmed by 5 bases and 5 bases, with 30 bases remaining between them. The CDR3 reads CALGPNRAFLPATGDKLIF. The CDR3 nucleotides are TGTGCTCTTGGGCCCAACCGAGCCTTTTTGCCTGCCACTGGGGATAAACTCATCTTT.

By frequency in the sample, this clone is medium-sized (0.01 to 0.1%). The J gene is TRDJ1, the V gene TRDV2; TRDD3 matches at 13 bases. CDR1 GEAIGNYY and CDR2 EKD come from the germline V gene. The CDR3 runs 18 residues. V gave up 2 bases and J gave up 0 bases; unmatched junction bases: 8. The CDR3 loop is CACDIVLGDTKNTDKLIF. Here the CDR3 DNA reads TGTGCCTGTGACATTGTACTGGGGGATACGAAGAACACCGATAAACTCATCTTT.

This clone is medium-sized in the sample. V and J are TRAV29/DV5 and TRDJ1; 10 bases line up with TRDD3. Germline V lookup: CDR1 NSMFDY, CDR2 ISSIKDK. This CDR3 is built from 18 residues. V shed 4 bases and J 0 bases; nucleotides not matched to a gene: 15. The CDR3 reads CAAATLYWGISYTDKLIF. CDR3 coding DNA: TGTGCAGCAGCCACTTTATACTGGGGGATTTCGTACACCGATAAACTCATCTTT.

This clone has more than one count but fewer than ten. A far larger clone is just one base off, so this is likely a read error. Other DNA sequences in the same sample also yield this CDR3. The CDR3 spells CARIASWGRRGIKTLIF. As DNA, the CDR3 is TGCGCTCGAATTGCCTCTTGGGGTAGGCGGGGGATAAAGACCCTGATCTTT. No V gene call is available, although the J gene is TRDJ4; the D call TRDD3 from the table was never checked on the DNA. The CDR3 extends over 17 amino acids.

Regarding this clone: The likely explanation is a read error, given a far larger clone one base away. The sample carries other DNA sequences with the same CDR3. The chain couples TRDV1 to TRDJ1; D possibly corresponds to TRDD2 (6 bases). V lost 6 bases and J lost 2, with 22 bases in between. Germline CDR1 TSWWSYY, CDR2 QGS. This CDR3 is built from 17 residues. In nucleotides, the CDR3 is TGTGCTCTTGGTGAGAACCCTTCCCTACCACTGACCGATAAACTCATCTTT. This gives the protein CALGENPSLPLTDKLIF.

Relative to its sample, this clone is medium-sized (0.01 to 0.1%). J is TRDJ1 and V is TRDV2, with 10 bases identical to TRDD3. This CDR3 spans 22 amino acids. V was clipped by 1 base and J by 1 base; unmatched bases: 23. CDR1 and CDR2 (germline): GEAIGNYY, EKD. The CDR3 region has the DNA TGTGCCTGTGACACACTTACTGGGGGATCGCAAACGAATGGTACAGGCACCGATAAACTCATCTTT. Translated, it gives CACDTLTGGSQTNGTGTDKLIF.

This clone is categorized as medium-sized. The rearrangement joins TRDV2 to TRDJ1; the match to TRDD3 covers 12 bases. The CDR3 runs 20 residues. The V gene end was trimmed by 1 base and the J gene end by 0 bases; junction bases not matched to a gene: 14. From germline, CDR1 is GEAIGNYY and CDR2 EKD. The CDR3 DNA is TGTGCCTGTGACACGGTTCAGCTGGGGGATACGGGAGTTTACACCGATAAACTCATCTTT. Its protein product is CACDTVQLGDTGVYTDKLIF.

Notes on this clone: This sequence is one base from a far larger clone and is likely a read error. Other DNA sequences in the same sample also yield this CDR3. For the J gene the call is TRDJ4; the V gene lacks a call; the DNA was not used to check the table's D call, TRDD3. The CDR3 is 17 residues long. The CDR3 region has the DNA TGCGCTAGAATTGCCTCTTGGGGGAGGCGGGGGATAAAGACCCTGATCTTT. It codes for CARIASWGRRGIKTLIF.

This clone is categorized as medium-sized. The chain carries TRDV2 and TRDJ1, with TRDD3 identical over 9 bases. The junction had 18 bases not matched to a gene; V was cut back by 3 bases and J by 5 bases. The CDR3 length is 18 residues. Germline-derived CDR1 and CDR2 are GEAIGNYY and EKD. In nucleotides, the CDR3 is TGTGCCTGTGACCCTGTACTGGGGGAACGAGTCCCGAAGGATAAACTCATCTTT. Encoded protein: CACDPVLGERVPKDKLIF.

This clone is deemed medium-sized (0.01 to 0.1%). The rearrangement joins TRDV2 to TRDJ3; the D gene is possibly TRDD3 (5 bases). The CDR3 has 19 amino acids. From germline, CDR1 is GEAIGNYY and CDR2 EKD. V dropped 0 bases and J dropped 0 bases, with 14 bases sitting between them. The CDR3 DNA sequence: TGTGCCTGTGACACCGCGGGGGGTTCTTACTCCTGGGACACCCGACAGATGTTTTTC. Its translation: CACDTAGGSYSWDTRQMFF.

There are a few counts of this clone. A far bigger clonotype differs at one base, so this is likely a read error. The V call is TRDV2, the J call TRDJ1, with TRDD3 identical over 8 bases. The J gene, missing from TCRdb, was assigned here through DNA to germline matching. The CDR3 has 15 residues. The junction had 9 bases not matched to a gene; V was cut back by 3 bases and J by 4 bases. Germline CDR1 reads GEAIGNYY; CDR2 reads EKD. The CDR3 DNA sequence: TGTGCCTGTGACGGAGTGGGGGATTTACACGATAAACTCATCTTT. The encoded protein is CACDGVGDLHDKLIF.

By share, this clone ranks as medium-sized (0.01 to 0.1%). The gene calls are TRDV2 and TRDJ1; 7 positions agree with TRDD3. Germline V CDR1 and CDR2: GEAIGNYY, EKD. V was pared by 0 bases and J by 5 bases, with 8 bases of the junction left unmatched. The CDR3 has 15 amino acids. The CDR3 reads CACDTVGLLGDKLIF. The CDR3 coding sequence is TGTGCCTGTGACACCGTGGGCTTACTGGGGGATAAACTCATCTTT.

This clone was recorded a few times. The TCRdb protein, from a much larger clone, departs from this DNA's translation at residue 16, likely by read error; the protein shown derives from the DNA. The CDR3 region has the DNA TGTGCTCTTGGGGAGAACCCTTCCCTACCACTGACCGATAAACTCACCTTT. It is translated as CALGENPSLPLTDKLTF. No J gene was called, and the V gene is TRDV1; the D call of TRDD3 is as the table states it, not checked on the DNA. The CDR3 is made up of 17 amino acids. Germline V CDR1 and CDR2: TSWWSYY, QGS.

This clone is categorized as medium-sized. The chain is built from TRDV2 and TRDJ1; TRDD3 matches 13 bases. Trimming removed 2 bases from V and 7 bases from J; junction bases left unmatched: 6. Germline V gene sequence: CDR1 GEAIGNYY, CDR2 EKD. This CDR3 has 15 residues. CDR3 residues: CACDNWGIRDGKLIF. The CDR3 DNA reads TGTGCCTGTGACAACTGGGGGATACGCGACGGTAAACTCATCTTT.

In the case of this clone: A single base is all that separates this from a far larger clone, so a read error is likely. The V gene is TRDV2, the J gene TRDJ1, with 10 bases fitting TRDD3. Germline matching of the DNA provided the J gene here, since TCRdb leaves it blank. The ends lost 0 bases at V and 3 bases at J; junction bases unmatched: 33. CDR3 length: 25 residues. CDR1 is GEAIGNYY, CDR2 EKD, per germline. The CDR3 loop reads CACDTVDPIGWGITIHTPYPDKLIF. The CDR3 bases are TGTGCCTGTGACACCGTGGACCCGATAGGCTGGGGGATAACAATACATACTCCGTACCCCGATAAACTCATCTTT.

This clone occurred a few times. TCRdb assigns this DNA the protein of a much larger clone, which departs from its translation at residue 4; this likely reflects a read error, and the protein shown comes from translating the DNA. The genes are TRDV2 and TRDJ3; 13 bases line up with TRDD3. Trimming took 4 bases from V and 5 from J; bases not matched to a gene: 7. The CDR3 is made up of 18 amino acids. Germline CDR1 GEAIGNYY, CDR2 EKD. The CDR3 DNA follows: TGTGCCTGTGAAAATACTGGGGGATACGCCCGGGACACCCGACAGATGTTTTTC. The encoded protein is CACENTGGYARDTRQMFF.

This clone is large (0.1 to 1%). The V call is TRDV2, the J call TRDJ1; 8 bases are shared with TRDD3. Germline CDR1 is GEAIGNYY and CDR2 is EKD. This CDR3 is built from 16 residues. V lost 3 bases to trimming and J lost 7 bases; unmatched junction nucleotides: 15. The CDR3 bases are TGTGCCTGTGACGCCCTAATGGGGGATTCAGCCGCTAAACTCATCTTT. It yields the protein CACDALMGDSAAKLIF.